The clone carrying this T cell receptor beta chain appeared many times. Its antigen is unknown. Previously, flow cytometry had revealed CD8+CD57+ cell expansion in the patients chosen for sequencing. Acquired aplastic anemia of severe grade affected all patients. Using genomic DNA as the template, TCR beta VDJ and CDR3 profiling was carried out. TCRdb reprocessed the reads via MiXCR and lists one record per CDR3 protein. Of 310,000 or so distinct CDR3 sequences listed, about three fifths are singletons. These data originate in a study of CD8+CD57+ T cells in acquired aplastic anemia. About the research overall: Sorted CD4+ plus CD8+ cells gave DNA averaging roughly 3 ug.

Study results and caveats: Patients had approximately 30 CD8+ CDR3 sequences in common with controls (the shared set). No significant patient-versus-control difference appeared in CD8+ Simpson's diversity.

The CDR3 consists of 14 residues. Trimming removed 1 base from V and 4 bases from J, with 11 bases in between. CDR1 is SGHRS, CDR2 YFSETQ, per germline. The clonotype comes from a human donor with aplastic anemia. The chain uses TRBV5-1 and TRBJ1-1; no clear D. Input material: sorted CD4+, CD8+, or CD8+CD57+ T cells (not recorded which) from PBMCs. CDR3 DNA: TGCGCCAGCAGCTTGTCCAGCGAGGGCACTGAAGCTTTCTTT. Translating gives CASSLSSEGTEAFF.